This T cell receptor beta chain was sequenced for a study of T cells in Graves' hyperthyroidism and ophthalmopathy. In this sample, this clonotype turned up a few times. The patients, who ranged from 18 to 65 in age, presented with newly diagnosed hyperthyroidism lasting under 2 months. Criteria for exclusion of patients were uncontrolled infection, other autoimmune disease, pregnancy or lactation. The V gene lost 5 bases and the J gene lost 1 base, with 11 bases spanning the gap. Per germline, CDR1 MNHEY and CDR2 SVGAGI. This CDR3 comprises 14 residues. RNA transcripts gave rise to amplified TCR beta CDR3 regions. RT-PCR in the first round (using the HTBI primer set) targeted the TCR CDR3. TCRdb analysed the multiplex PCR reads with MiXCR anew, one entry per CDR3 protein. Of approximately 870,000 distinct CDR3 sequences listed, roughly 40% are singletons.

Sample: blood. The J gene is TRBJ1-2, the V gene TRBV6-5, with no clear D. This receptor was taken from a man aged 18-30 years with Graves' hyperthyroidism. CDR3 protein: CASSLARSNYGYTF. CDR3 in DNA: TGTGCCAGCAGTCTCGCCCGTAGTAACTATGGCTACACCTTC.